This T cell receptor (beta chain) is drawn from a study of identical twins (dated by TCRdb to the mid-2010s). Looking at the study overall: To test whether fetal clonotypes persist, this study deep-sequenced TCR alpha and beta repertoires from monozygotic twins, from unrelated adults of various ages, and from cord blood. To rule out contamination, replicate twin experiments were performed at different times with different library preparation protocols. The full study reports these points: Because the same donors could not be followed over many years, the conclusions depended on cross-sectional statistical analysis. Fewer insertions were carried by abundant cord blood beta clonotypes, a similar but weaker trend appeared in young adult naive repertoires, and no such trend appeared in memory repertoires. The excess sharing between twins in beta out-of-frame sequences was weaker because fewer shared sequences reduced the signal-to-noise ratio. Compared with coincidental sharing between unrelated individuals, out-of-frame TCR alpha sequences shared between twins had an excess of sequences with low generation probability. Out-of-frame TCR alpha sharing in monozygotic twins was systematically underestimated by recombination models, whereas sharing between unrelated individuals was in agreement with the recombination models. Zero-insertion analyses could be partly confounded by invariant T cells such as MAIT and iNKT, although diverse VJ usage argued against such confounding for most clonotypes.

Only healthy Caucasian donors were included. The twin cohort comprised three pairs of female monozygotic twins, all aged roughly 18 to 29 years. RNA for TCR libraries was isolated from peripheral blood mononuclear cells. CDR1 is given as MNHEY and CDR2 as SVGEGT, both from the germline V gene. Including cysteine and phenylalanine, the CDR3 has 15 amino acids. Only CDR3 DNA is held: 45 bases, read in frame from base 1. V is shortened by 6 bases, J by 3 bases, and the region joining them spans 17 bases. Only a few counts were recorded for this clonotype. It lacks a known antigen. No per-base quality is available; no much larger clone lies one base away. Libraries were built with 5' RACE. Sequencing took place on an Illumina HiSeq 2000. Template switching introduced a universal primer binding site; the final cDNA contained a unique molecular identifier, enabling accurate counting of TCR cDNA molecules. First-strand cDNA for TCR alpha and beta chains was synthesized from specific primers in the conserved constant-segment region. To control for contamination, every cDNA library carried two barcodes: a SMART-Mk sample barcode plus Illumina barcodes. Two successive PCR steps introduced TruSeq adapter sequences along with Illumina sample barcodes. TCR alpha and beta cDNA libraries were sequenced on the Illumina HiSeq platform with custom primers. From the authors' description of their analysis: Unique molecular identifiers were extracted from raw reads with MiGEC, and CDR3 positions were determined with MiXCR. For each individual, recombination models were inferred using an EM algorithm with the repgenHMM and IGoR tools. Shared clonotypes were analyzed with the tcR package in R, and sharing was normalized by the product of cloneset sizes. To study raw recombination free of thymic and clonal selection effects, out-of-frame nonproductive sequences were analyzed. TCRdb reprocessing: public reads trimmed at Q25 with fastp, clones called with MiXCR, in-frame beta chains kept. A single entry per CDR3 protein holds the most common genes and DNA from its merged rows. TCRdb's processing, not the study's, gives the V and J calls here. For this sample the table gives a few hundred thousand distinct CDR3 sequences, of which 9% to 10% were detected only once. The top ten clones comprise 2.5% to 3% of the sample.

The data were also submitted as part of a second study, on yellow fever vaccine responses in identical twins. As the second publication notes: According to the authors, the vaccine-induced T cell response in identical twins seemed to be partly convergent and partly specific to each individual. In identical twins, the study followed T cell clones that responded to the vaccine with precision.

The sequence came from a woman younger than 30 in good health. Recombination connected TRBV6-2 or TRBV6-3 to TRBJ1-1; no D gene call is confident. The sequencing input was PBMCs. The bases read TGTGCCAGCAGGCCAATAATCCATGGGCACACTGAAGCTTTCTTT. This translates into CASRPIIHGHTEAFF.